A single sample is the source of the 15 T cell receptor beta chains below, sequenced in a study of CD8 T cells in ankylosing spondylitis. No antigens are known for them. Overall study results and limits: Made up of under ten highly homologous variants, a TCR beta motif appeared characteristic of ankylosing spondylitis blood.

TCRdb re-analysed the 5' RACE reads in MiXCR, keeping a single row per CDR3 protein. The table has some 330,000 distinct CDR3 sequences, around 8% seen once. The sequencing input was blood, either unsorted or a sorted T cell fraction (not recorded which). These receptors all stem from a male donor with ankylosing spondylitis.

The chain employs TRBV12-3 or TRBV12-4 and TRBJ2-3, with a tentative D call TRBD2 (6 bases). This CDR3 comprises 15 residues. The V gene lost 5 bases and the J gene lost 4 bases, with 16 bases spanning the gap. Here the CDR3 reads CASSPLNIAADTQYF. Written as DNA, the CDR3 is TGTGCCAGCAGTCCTCTGAATATAGCGGCAGATACGCAGTATTTT.

The table lists this clonotype with a few counts. V and J are TRBV27 and TRBJ2-1; D may correspond to TRBD1 or TRBD2 (5 bases each). The CDR3 length is 15 residues. V lost 1 base and J 8 bases, leaving 15 bases between the germline ends. Germline loops: CDR1 MNHEY, CDR2 SMNVEV (reference sequence). The CDR3 DNA reads TGTGCCAGCAGTTTATTTGGTGGGGACGGCTATGAGCAGTTCTTC. This translates into CASSLFGGDGYEQFF.

The chain couples TRBV5-1 to TRBJ2-2; D ambiguous. The CDR3 has 16 amino acids. Trimming shortened V by 0 bases and J by 4 bases, and 13 bases separated the two germline ends. CDR1 and CDR2 from the germline V gene are SGHRS and YFSETQ. In nucleotides, the CDR3 is TGCGCCAGCAGCTTGGATCCGATCCTGGGCACCGGGGAGCTGTTTTTT. Amino acid sequence: CASSLDPILGTGELFF.

There are many counts of this clonotype. V and J are TRBV9 and TRBJ1-2; 9 bases align to TRBD1. Trimming at V came to 3 bases and at J to 7 bases, leaving 7 bases not matched to a gene. Germline values: CDR1 SGDLS, CDR2 YYNGEE. The CDR3 consists of 14 residues. The DNA of the CDR3 is TGTGCCAGCAGCGGTCCGACAGGGGGTGTTGGCTACACCTTC. Protein product: CASSGPTGGVGYTF.

This clonotype was picked up a small number of times. The gene calls are TRBV10-3 and TRBJ1-2; D unresolved. The V end was cut by 4 bases, the J end by 8 bases, with 11 bases between. Germline CDR1 ENHRY, CDR2 SYGVKD. The CDR3 is 12 amino acids. This CDR3 is CAISGPTRGYTF. CDR3 nucleotides: TGTGCCATCAGTGGCCCGACGCGAGGCTACACCTTC.

The chain is built from TRBV9 and TRBJ1-1, with no clear D. V lost 0 bases and J lost 3, with 12 bases in between. Germline assignment: CDR1 SGDLS and CDR2 YYNGEE. The CDR3 totals 15 residues. DNA for the CDR3: TGTGCCAGCAGCGTAGGTATGGGCATGCACACTGAAGCTTTCTTT. Translated, it gives CASSVGMGMHTEAFF. The full variable domain, in which reference TRBV9 and TRBJ1-1 provide the parts outside the CDR3, is DSGVTQTPKHLITATGQRVTLRCSPRSGDLSVYWYQQSLDQGLQFLIQYYNGEERAKGNILERFSAQQFPDLHSELNLSSLELGDSALYFCASSVGMGMHTEAFFGQGTRLTVV.

There are many counts of this clonotype. The gene calls are TRBV29-1 and TRBJ1-5, with D possibly TRBD1 on 5 matching bases. The CDR3 loop spans 13 amino acids. Trimming pared 4 bases from V and 4 bases from J, leaving 11 bases between. The V gene's germline CDR1 is SQVTM and CDR2 ANQGSEA. In nucleotides, the CDR3 is TGCAGCGTTGGGGGGTCCCAGAATCAGCCCCAGCATTTT. Encoded protein: CSVGGSQNQPQHF.

The V call is TRBV12-3 or TRBV12-4, the J call TRBJ2-6, with D possibly matching TRBD2 (7 bases). V dropped 3 bases and J dropped 0 bases, with 21 bases sitting between them. The CDR3 contains 20 residues. The CDR3 sequence is CASSLWGGEIYRSGANVLTF. CDR3 in DNA: TGTGCCAGCAGTTTGTGGGGGGGCGAAATCTACCGCTCTGGGGCCAACGTCCTGACTTTC.

The V gene is TRBV28, the J gene TRBJ2-3; TRBD1 or TRBD2 may be the D gene (5 bases each). The CDR3 has 15 amino acids. Trimming left V 3 bases short and J 4 bases short, with 14 bases between. Germline V gene sequence: CDR1 MDHEN, CDR2 SYDVKM. For the CDR3, the DNA is TGTGCCAGCAGTTTGTTCGGAGAGGGGCCAGATACGCAGTATTTT. This translates into CASSLFGEGPDTQYF.

This chain uses TRBV11-3 with TRBJ2-7, with TRBD2 as a possible D gene (5 bases). Germline V gene lookup returns CDR1 SGHNT and CDR2 YENEEA. Trimming left V 1 base short and J 0 bases short, with 13 bases between. The CDR3 totals 16 residues. The CDR3 protein is CASSLVRLSNSYEQYF. In DNA, the CDR3 is TGTGCCAGCAGCTTAGTACGACTATCGAACTCCTACGAGCAGTACTTC.

This clonotype was observed at least ten times. The gene calls are TRBV6-2 or TRBV6-3 and TRBJ1-2, with 7 bases fitting TRBD1. The CDR3 contains 12 residues. The germline CDR1 and CDR2 sequences are MNHEY and SVGEGT. The V and J ends lost 6 bases and 8 bases, in that order; junction bases with no gene match: 6. The CDR3 is CASSRWDSGYTF. CDR3 nucleotides: TGTGCCAGCAGCCGATGGGACAGCGGCTACACCTTC.

The V and J genes are TRBV14 and TRBJ2-5; 9 bases are shared with TRBD2. The CDR3 totals 17 residues. The trim removed 0 bases at V and 1 base at J, leaving 6 bases unmatched. Germline assignment: CDR1 SGHDN and CDR2 FVKESK. In DNA form, the CDR3 reads TGTGCCAGCAGCCAAGACGGTCCTAGCGGGACCCAAGAGACCCAGTACTTC. Translation gives CASSQDGPSGTQETQYF.

This clonotype was picked up a small number of times. The chain has TRBV5-1 and TRBJ1-3; no clear D gene. Germline CDR1 SGHRS, CDR2 YFSETQ. The CDR3 spans 16 residues. V was trimmed by 0 bases and J by 0 bases, leaving 10 bases between them. The CDR3 DNA reads as TGCGCCAGCAGCTTGGCCTGGGGAAGCTCTGGAAACACCATATATTTT. It codes for CASSLAWGSSGNTIYF. Full variable domain (missing parts from reference TRBV5-1 and TRBJ1-3): KAGVTQTPRYLIKTRGQQVTLSCSPISGHRSVSWYQQTPGQGLQFLFEYFSETQRNKGNFPGRFSGRQFSNSRSEMNVSTLELGDSALYLCASSLAWGSSGNTIYFGEGSWLTVV.

This clonotype was detected ten times or more. The J gene is TRBJ2-7, the V gene TRBV6-1, with D tentatively TRBD1 (6 bases). The V and J ends lost 4 bases and 2 bases respectively, with 9 bases between them. Germline V lookup: CDR1 MNHNS, CDR2 SASEGT. The CDR3 is 13 amino acids. CDR3 residues: CASSVTGTYEQYF. Written as DNA, the CDR3 is TGTGCCAGCAGTGTGACAGGTACCTACGAGCAGTACTTC.

The chain carries TRBV11-2 and TRBJ2-2, with D perhaps matching TRBD2 (6 bases). The germline gives CDR1 SGHAT, CDR2 FQNNGV. Trimming left V 1 base short and J 3 bases short, with 18 bases between. There are 18 residues in the CDR3. CDR3 sequence (DNA): TGTGCCAGCAGCTTAGTCTTTTCCCCTAGCGCCTACACCGGGGAGCTGTTTTTT. Translated, it gives CASSLVFSPSAYTGELFF.